The 29 T cell receptor beta chains below were found in one sample sequenced in a study of cytotoxic CD8 clonotypes in ibrutinib-treated CLL. The data were produced by immunoSEQ multiplex PCR, yet TCRdb's version contains in-frame clones alone and is incomplete. The table records around 160,000 clones, roughly 77% of them present only once. The sequencing here drew on PBMCs, taken after 12 months of ibrutinib treatment. The source is a human donor with chronic lymphocytic leukemia.

The rearrangement links TRBV7-2 to TRBJ2-7; 7 bases map to TRBD1. CDR1 is SGHTA and CDR2 is FQGNSA in the germline V gene. J lost 5 bases, V lost 4 bases, and 11 bases had no gene match. This CDR3 spans 15 amino acids. CDR3 bases: TGTGCCAGCAGCTCCCCGACAGGGCAAAATAACGAGCAGTACTTC. It translates to CASSSPTGQNNEQYF.

The chain links TRBV6-5 to TRBJ1-3; D not resolved. The CDR3 loop spans 12 amino acids. Germline CDR1 reads MNHEY; CDR2 reads SVGAGI. V was trimmed by 7 bases and J by 4 bases, leaving 8 bases between them. CDR3 protein: CASTSSGNTIYF. DNA for the CDR3: TGTGCCAGCACTTCCTCGGGAAACACCATATATTTT.

The CDR3 DNA reads TGTGCCAGCAGACGGGACACCCAAGAGACCCAGTACTTC. This gives the protein CASRRDTQETQYF. V and J are TRBV27 and TRBJ2-5; D is possibly TRBD1 (6 bases). V lost 6 bases and J 1 base, leaving 9 bases between the germline ends. Germline V gene data show CDR1 as MNHEY and CDR2 as SMNVEV (reference sequence). This CDR3 has 13 residues.

The chain uses TRBV7-9 and TRBJ2-1, with D hard to call. The V gene's germline CDR1 is SEHNR and CDR2 FQNEAQ (reference sequence). The V end was cut by 1 base, the J end by 14 bases, with 12 bases between. This CDR3 is built from 12 residues. CDR3 loop: CASSLELGIKFF. The CDR3, as DNA: TGTGCCAGCAGCTTAGAATTAGGTATAAAGTTCTTC.

This sequence joins TRBV19 and TRBJ2-3; 8 bases fit TRBD2. Per the germline V gene, CDR1 is LNHDA and CDR2 is SQIVND (reference sequence). The CDR3 has 17 residues. V lost 5 bases, J lost 1 base, and 11 bases stayed unmatched. CDR3 sequence: CASSSRGVAGRTDTQYF. The CDR3, as DNA: TGTGCCAGTAGTTCTCGGGGGGTAGCGGGACGCACAGATACGCAGTATTTT.

The V and J genes are TRBV2 and TRBJ2-2; D is undetermined. The CDR3 spans 13 residues. Trimming took 11 bases from V and 0 from J, leaving 10 bases between them. Germline V gives CDR1 SNHLY, CDR2 FYNNEI. The CDR3 DNA sequence: TGTGCCGGCACATTAGCGAACACCGGGGAGCTGTTTTTT. Translated, it gives CAGTLANTGELFF.

The CDR3 region has the DNA TGTGCCAGCAGTCCAGGGAACACTGAAGCTTTCTTT. It yields the protein CASSPGNTEAFF. The chain carries TRBV6-5 and TRBJ1-1; unclear D gene. This CDR3 is built from 12 residues. In germline, CDR1 is MNHEY, CDR2 SVGAGI. The V gene lost 5 bases and the J gene lost 1 base, with 5 bases spanning the gap.

The chain uses TRBV29-1 and TRBJ1-5, with a weak D call TRBD1 (6 bases). Germline-derived CDR1 and CDR2 are SQVTM and ANQGSEA. The CDR3 covers 15 residues. The V gene lost 4 bases and the J gene lost 8 bases, with 21 bases spanning the gap. For the CDR3, the DNA is TGCAGCGTTGCTACCGGACGAGGGGGAGGGGAGCCCCAGCATTTT. It translates to CSVATGRGGGEPQHF.

This chain connects TRBV5-1 to TRBJ2-6; D not resolved. Germline V lookup: CDR1 SGHRS, CDR2 YFSETQ. With 0 bases removed from V and 1 base from J, the gap between germline ends came to 8 bases. The CDR3 length is 16 residues. This CDR3 reads CASSLVKGSGANVLTF. CDR3 bases: TGCGCCAGCAGCTTGGTAAAGGGTTCTGGGGCCAACGTCCTGACTTTC.

The chain carries TRBV10-3 and TRBJ1-2; tentative D call: TRBD1 (6 bases). Germline loops: CDR1 ENHRY, CDR2 SYGVKD. V lost 11 bases, J lost 3 bases, and 31 bases lay in between. This CDR3 has 18 residues. The CDR3 DNA sequence: TGTGCCGCGGCCAGCCTCGGACAGAGTACAGGAAGGGACTATGGCTACACCTTC. Residues: CAAASLGQSTGRDYGYTF.

The V gene is TRBV25-1, the J gene TRBJ2-3, with a tentative D call TRBD2 (7 bases). Germline assignment: CDR1 MGHDK and CDR2 SYGVNS. The V end lost 3 bases, the J end lost 4 bases, and 14 bases lay between the germline ends. This CDR3 is 15 amino acids long. This CDR3 reads CASSDGGRGPDTQYF. CDR3 DNA sequence: TGTGCCAGCAGTGACGGGGGGCGGGGTCCAGATACGCAGTATTTT.

This chain uses TRBV28 with TRBJ1-5; TRBD1 is a possible D gene (5 bases). The CDR3 is made up of 16 amino acids. Germline-derived CDR1 and CDR2 are MDHEN and SYDVKM. Trimming took off 5 bases at V and 4 bases at J, with 18 bases between the two ends. The CDR3: CASSLTAAGMNQPQHF. CDR3 sequence (DNA): TGTGCCAGCAGTCTAACCGCCGCAGGGATGAATCAGCCCCAGCATTTT.

This clone appeared once. The V call is TRBV2, the J call TRBJ2-2; 8 bases map to TRBD1. The trim removed 9 bases at V and 6 bases at J, leaving 9 bases unmatched. The CDR3 runs to 14 residues. In germline, CDR1 is SNHLY, CDR2 FYNNEI. In nucleotides, the CDR3 is TGTGCCAGTCAACCAGGGGGCCCCCCCGGGGAGCTGTTTTTT. It encodes CASQPGGPPGELFF.

V and J are TRBV7-7 and TRBJ2-1, with D perhaps TRBD1 (5 bases). The CDR3 runs 14 residues. V lost 2 bases, J lost 7 bases, and 12 bases lay in between. Looked up from germline, CDR1 is SSHAT and CDR2 is FNYEAQ (reference sequence). The CDR3 DNA sequence: TGTGCCAGCAGCTTAAATGAAGGGGCAAATGAGCAGTTCTTC. It codes for CASSLNEGANEQFF.

The count of this clone is one. The genes are TRBV10-1 and TRBJ1-3; D remains unclear. The CDR3 has 17 amino acids. The V and J ends lost 2 bases and 7 bases respectively, with 21 bases between them. Germline-derived CDR1 and CDR2 are WNHNN and SYGVQD (reference sequence). The chain's CDR3 is CASSERGRQADGNTIYF. In DNA, the CDR3 is TGCGCCAGCAGTGAGAGAGGGAGGCAGGCCGACGGGAACACCATATATTTT.

V and J are TRBV7-2 and TRBJ1-2, with D unresolved. Trimming took off 1 base at V and 8 bases at J, with 5 bases between the two ends. The CDR3 sequence is 11 residues long. Germline V CDR1 and CDR2: SGHTA, FQGNSA. CDR3 sequence reads: CASSLGQGYTF. The CDR3 bases are TGTGCCAGCAGCTTAGGACAAGGCTACACCTTC.

The table lists this clone with a few counts. V is TRBV2 and J is TRBJ2-1, with 11 bases matching TRBD2. The trim removed 5 bases at V and 3 bases at J, leaving 6 bases unmatched. CDR3 length: 16 residues. Per the germline V gene, CDR1 is SNHLY and CDR2 is FYNNEI. The CDR3 DNA reads TGTGCCAGCAGTCCCCCCGGGACTAGCGGCTACAATGAGCAGTTCTTC. Translating gives CASSPPGTSGYNEQFF.

The chain joins TRBV6-1 to TRBJ1-5, with 8 nucleotides matching TRBD1. The CDR3 runs to 15 residues. J gave up 4 bases and V 3 bases, and 5 bases lay outside the gene matches. The V gene's germline CDR1 is MNHNS and CDR2 SASEGT. The CDR3, as DNA: TGTGCCAGCAGTGATCAGGACAGGGCTAATCAGCCCCAGCATTTT. Translation: CASSDQDRANQPQHF.

The chain is built from TRBV5-1 and TRBJ1-1; 9 nucleotides line up with TRBD1. With V trimmed by 4 bases and J by 1 base, 5 bases remained unmatched. CDR1 is SGHRS, CDR2 YFSETQ, per germline. CDR3 length: 15 residues. In DNA form, the CDR3 reads TGCGCCAGCAGCCCCCCGGGACAGGGGAACACTGAAGCTTTCTTT. This gives the protein CASSPPGQGNTEAFF.

This chain connects TRBV28 to TRBJ2-1; 7 positions agree with TRBD2. V trimming: 2 bases; J trimming: 6 bases; junction bases outside the gene matches: 7. Germline values: CDR1 MDHEN, CDR2 SYDVKM. The CDR3 contains 15 residues. The CDR3 sequence is CASSLASSGANEQFF. CDR3 in DNA: TGTGCCAGCAGTTTAGCGTCTAGCGGTGCCAATGAGCAGTTCTTC.

The chain recombines TRBV28 with TRBJ1-3; no clear D. The germline V and J ends were trimmed by 8 bases and 0 bases, with 8 bases remaining between them. This CDR3 comprises 13 residues. The germline V gene has CDR1 MDHEN and CDR2 SYDVKM. In nucleotides, the CDR3 is TGTGCCAGCGCGGCCACCTCTGGAAACACCATATATTTT. It specifies CASAATSGNTIYF.

The V call is TRBV5-4, the J call TRBJ2-1, with D possibly matching TRBD1 (5 bases). V lost 3 bases, J lost 5 bases, and 12 bases lay in between. Germline CDR1 is SGHNT and CDR2 is YYREEE (reference sequence). The CDR3 is 14 amino acids. The CDR3: CASSSTTDNNEQFF. CDR3 coding DNA: TGTGCCAGCAGCTCTACGACAGATAACAATGAGCAGTTCTTC.

This clone was recorded once. This chain links TRBV7-9 with TRBJ2-5; a weak D match, TRBD2 (5 bases). CDR1 is SEHNR, CDR2 FQNEAQ, per germline (reference sequence). V was trimmed by 3 bases and J by 2 bases, leaving 13 bases between them. The CDR3 length is 15 residues. Here the CDR3 reads CASSFRRVGQETQYF. As DNA, the CDR3 is TGTGCCAGCAGCTTCAGGCGGGTCGGGCAAGAGACCCAGTACTTC.

This clone occurred many times. The chain joins TRBV7-9 to TRBJ2-1; 7 bases match TRBD2. CDR1 SEHNR and CDR2 FQNEAQ come from the germline V gene (reference sequence). The J segment lost 6 bases and the V segment lost 0 bases, leaving 5 bases of the junction unmatched. This CDR3 is built from 15 residues. The CDR3 nucleotides are TGTGCCAGCAGCTTAGCCCTAGCGGAGGGCAATGAGCAGTTCTTC. It is translated as CASSLALAEGNEQFF.

The chain employs TRBV5-4 and TRBJ2-3; a possible D gene is TRBD2 (5 bases). The CDR3 length is 14 residues. Germline CDR1 reads SGHNT; CDR2 reads YYREEE (reference sequence). Trimming left V 0 bases short and J 0 bases short, with 5 bases between. This chain's CDR3 is CASSLGGSTDTQYF. The CDR3 region has the DNA TGTGCCAGCAGCTTGGGAGGGAGCACAGATACGCAGTATTTT.

This chain links TRBV7-2 with TRBJ2-3, with 7 bases aligning to TRBD2. J gave up 1 base and V 2 bases, and 0 bases lay outside the gene matches. Germline V CDR1 and CDR2: SGHTA, FQGNSA. CDR3 length: 14 amino acids. The CDR3, as DNA: TGTGCCAGCAGCTTAACTAGCGGCACAGATACGCAGTATTTT. Encoded protein: CASSLTSGTDTQYF.

This clone was seen repeatedly, ten times or more. The chain carries TRBV4-3 and TRBJ1-1; D possibly corresponds to TRBD1 (6 bases). V dropped 8 bases and J dropped 2 bases, with 9 bases sitting between them. Germline V gene sequence: CDR1 LGHNA, CDR2 YSLEER. There are 12 residues in the CDR3. CDR3 loop: CASGDKNTEAFF. The CDR3 coding sequence is TGCGCCAGCGGGGACAAAAACACTGAAGCTTTCTTT.

The chain combines TRBV4-3 with TRBJ1-6; TRBD1 matches at 9 bases. The germline V gene encodes CDR1 LGHNA and CDR2 YSLEER. The CDR3 runs to 15 residues. With 4 bases clipped from V and 7 bases from J, the junction kept 5 bases outside the gene matches. This chain's CDR3 is CASSPSGTGNSPLHF. In nucleotides, the CDR3 is TGCGCCAGCAGCCCCTCCGGGACAGGGAATTCACCCCTCCACTTT.

About this clone: Other DNA sequences within the sample encode an identical CDR3. V gene TRBV20-1 combines with J gene TRBJ2-3; D remains unclear. V lost 2 bases and J 3 bases, leaving 0 bases between the germline ends. Germline CDR1 reads DFQATT; CDR2 reads SNEGSKA (reference sequence). The CDR3 sequence is 10 residues long. The CDR3 DNA reads as TGCAGTGCTAGAACAGATACGCAGTATTTT. Amino acid sequence: CSARTDTQYF.